The present entry profiles one T cell receptor beta chain with its context. No antigen is known for it. This specimen belongs to a study of CD8+ T cells in alopecia areata. Treatment of the sample: oral pan-JAK inhibitor, 5-10 mg twice daily. Patients with alopecia areata provided lesional scalp punch biopsies as well as peripheral blood. PBMCs yielded sorted CD4+ and CD8+ T cells. Isolated RNA was reverse transcribed into cDNA used as the sequencing template. Clones were read by immunoSEQ multiplex PCR, and TCRdb kept only the in-frame ones, dropping some. Among about 210,000 clones, roughly two fifths were seen once, and the ten largest hold 0.45% to 0.55%. Points from the study as a whole: Scalp clonality, together with expanded CD8+ clones among the top 100, fell significantly with tofacitinib.

Germline CDR1 SQVTM, CDR2 ANQGSEA. CDR3 length: 16 amino acids. Between the trimmed V and J ends, which lost 8 bases and 4 bases, there was a span of 26 bases. The receptor was isolated from a human donor with alopecia areata. The sample consisted of CD4+ T cells sorted from blood, taken between weeks 30 and 35, from a patient treated with tofacitinib. The V call is TRBV29-1, the J call TRBJ1-2, with TRBD1 as a possible D gene (5 bases). The DNA for the CDR3 is TGCAGCTCCCCAGCCCGCAGGGCGGAAGGTGTCTATGGCTACACCTTC. Its protein is CSSPARRAEGVYGYTF.